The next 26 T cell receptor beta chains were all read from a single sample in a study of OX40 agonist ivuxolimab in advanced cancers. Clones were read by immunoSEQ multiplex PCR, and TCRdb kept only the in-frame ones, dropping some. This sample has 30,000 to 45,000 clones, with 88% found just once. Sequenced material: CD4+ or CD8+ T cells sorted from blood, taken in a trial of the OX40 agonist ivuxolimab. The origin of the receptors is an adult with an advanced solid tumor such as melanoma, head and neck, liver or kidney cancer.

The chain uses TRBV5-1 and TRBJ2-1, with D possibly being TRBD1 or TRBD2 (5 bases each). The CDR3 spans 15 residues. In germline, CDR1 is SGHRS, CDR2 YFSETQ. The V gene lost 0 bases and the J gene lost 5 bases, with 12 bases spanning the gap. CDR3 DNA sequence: TGCGCCAGCAGCTTGGCTCCCGGGACGGACAATGAGCAGTTCTTC. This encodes CASSLAPGTDNEQFF.

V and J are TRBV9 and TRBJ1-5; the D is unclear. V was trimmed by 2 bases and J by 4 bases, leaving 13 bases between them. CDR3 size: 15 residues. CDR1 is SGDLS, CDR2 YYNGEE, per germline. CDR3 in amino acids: CASSVVRVRNQPQHF. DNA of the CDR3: TGTGCCAGCAGCGTGGTAAGGGTAAGGAATCAGCCCCAGCATTTT.

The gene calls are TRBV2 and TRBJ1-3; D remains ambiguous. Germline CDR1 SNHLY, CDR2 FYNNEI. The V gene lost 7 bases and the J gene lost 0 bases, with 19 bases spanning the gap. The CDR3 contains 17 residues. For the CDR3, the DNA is TGTGCCAGCAACTCACCTAAGGATATTTTCTCTGGAAACACCATATATTTT. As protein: CASNSPKDIFSGNTIYF. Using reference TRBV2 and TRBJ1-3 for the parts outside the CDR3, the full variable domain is EPEVTQTPSHQVTQMGQEVILRCVPISNHLYFYWYRQILGQKVEFLVSFYNNEISEKSEIFDDQFSVERPDGSNFTLKIRSTKLEDSAMYFCASNSPKDIFSGNTIYFGEGSWLTVV.

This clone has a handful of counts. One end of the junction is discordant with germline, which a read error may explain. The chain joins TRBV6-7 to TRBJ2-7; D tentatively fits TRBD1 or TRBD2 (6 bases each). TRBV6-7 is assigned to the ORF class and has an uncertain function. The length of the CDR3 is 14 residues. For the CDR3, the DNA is TGTGCCAGCAGCGGCGGGACACCTTTTCTAAGGGCGAACTTC. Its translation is CASSGGTPFLRANF.

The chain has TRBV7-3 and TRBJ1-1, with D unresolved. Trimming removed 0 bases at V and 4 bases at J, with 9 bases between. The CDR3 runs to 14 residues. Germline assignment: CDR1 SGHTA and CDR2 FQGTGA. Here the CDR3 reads CASSLTVASTEAFF. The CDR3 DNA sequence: TGTGCCAGCAGCTTAACTGTGGCGAGCACTGAAGCTTTCTTT.

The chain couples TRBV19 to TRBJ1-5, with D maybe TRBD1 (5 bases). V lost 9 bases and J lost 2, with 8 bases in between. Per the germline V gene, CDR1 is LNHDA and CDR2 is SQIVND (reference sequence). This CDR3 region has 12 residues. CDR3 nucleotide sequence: TGTGCCAGCAGGGATGGCAATCAGCCCCAGCATTTT. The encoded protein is CASRDGNQPQHF.

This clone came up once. The CDR3 here is CASQGGTRTDTQYF. The CDR3, as DNA: TGTGCCAGCCAAGGGGGAACGCGGACAGATACGCAGTATTTT. The chain couples TRBV7-2 to TRBJ2-3; tentatively, D is TRBD1 (6 bases). Germline CDR1 and CDR2: SGHTA and FQGNSA. Trimming pared 8 bases from V and 3 bases from J, leaving 15 bases between. This CDR3 contains 14 residues.

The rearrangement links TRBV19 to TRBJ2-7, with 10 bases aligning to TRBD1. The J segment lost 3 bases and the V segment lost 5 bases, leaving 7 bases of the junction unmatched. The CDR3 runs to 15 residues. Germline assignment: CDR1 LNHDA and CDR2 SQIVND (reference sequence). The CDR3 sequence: CASSLPGQGLYEQYF. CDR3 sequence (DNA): TGTGCCAGTAGTTTACCGGGACAGGGGCTCTACGAGCAGTACTTC.

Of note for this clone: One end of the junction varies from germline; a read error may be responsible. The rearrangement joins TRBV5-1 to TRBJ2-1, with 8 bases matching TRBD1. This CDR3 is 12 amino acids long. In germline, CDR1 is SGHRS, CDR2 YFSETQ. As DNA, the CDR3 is TGCGCCAGCAGCTTCGACAGGGGCCCCCGGGTCTTC. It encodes CASSFDRGPRVF. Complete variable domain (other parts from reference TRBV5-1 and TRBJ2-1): KAGVTQTPRYLIKTRGQQVTLSCSPISGHRSVSWYQQTPGQGLQFLFEYFSETQRNKGNFPGRFSGRQFSNSRSEMNVSTLELGDSALYLCASSFDRGPRVFGPGTRLTVL.

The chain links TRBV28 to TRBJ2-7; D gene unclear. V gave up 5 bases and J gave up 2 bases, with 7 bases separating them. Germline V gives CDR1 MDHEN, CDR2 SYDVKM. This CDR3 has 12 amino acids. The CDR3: CASSRTTYEQYF. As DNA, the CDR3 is TGTGCCAGCAGTCGGACCACCTACGAGCAGTACTTC.

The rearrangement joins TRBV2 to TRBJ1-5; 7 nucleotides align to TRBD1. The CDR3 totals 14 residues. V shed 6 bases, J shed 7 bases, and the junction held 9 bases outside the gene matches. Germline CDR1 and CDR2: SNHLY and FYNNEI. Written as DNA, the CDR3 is TGTGCCAGCAGCTTACAGGGGATAAGACAGCCCCAGCATTTT. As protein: CASSLQGIRQPQHF.

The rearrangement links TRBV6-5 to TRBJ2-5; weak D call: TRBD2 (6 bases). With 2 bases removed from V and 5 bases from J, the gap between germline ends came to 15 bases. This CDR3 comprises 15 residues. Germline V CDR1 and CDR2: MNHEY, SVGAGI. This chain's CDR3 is CASSYGGTERETQYF. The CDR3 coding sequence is TGTGCCAGCAGTTACGGAGGGACCGAACGCGAGACCCAGTACTTC.

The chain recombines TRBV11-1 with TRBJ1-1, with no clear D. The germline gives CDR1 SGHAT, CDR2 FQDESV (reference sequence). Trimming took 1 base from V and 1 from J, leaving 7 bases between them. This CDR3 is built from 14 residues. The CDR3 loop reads CASSLGRTNTEAFF. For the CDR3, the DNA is TGTGCCAGCAGCTTAGGCAGAACGAACACTGAAGCTTTCTTT. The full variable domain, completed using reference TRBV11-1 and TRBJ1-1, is EAEVAQSPRYKITEKSQAVAFWCDPISGHATLYWYRQILGQGPELLVQFQDESVVDDSQLPKDRFSAERLKGVDSTLKIQPAELGDSAMYLCASSLGRTNTEAFFGQGTRLTVV.

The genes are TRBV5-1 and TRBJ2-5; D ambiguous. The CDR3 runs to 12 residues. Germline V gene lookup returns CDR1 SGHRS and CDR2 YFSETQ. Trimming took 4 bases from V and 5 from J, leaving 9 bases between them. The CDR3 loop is CASSLQYETQYF. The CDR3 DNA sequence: TGCGCCAGCAGCCTACAGTATGAGACCCAGTACTTC. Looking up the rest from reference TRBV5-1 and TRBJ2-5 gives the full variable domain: KAGVTQTPRYLIKTRGQQVTLSCSPISGHRSVSWYQQTPGQGLQFLFEYFSETQRNKGNFPGRFSGRQFSNSRSEMNVSTLELGDSALYLCASSLQYETQYFGPGTRLLVL.

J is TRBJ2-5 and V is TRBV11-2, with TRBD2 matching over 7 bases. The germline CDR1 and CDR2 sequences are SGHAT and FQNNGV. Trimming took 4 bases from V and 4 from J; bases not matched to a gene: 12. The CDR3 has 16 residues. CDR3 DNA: TGTGCCAGCAGCTCCTTAGTTTGGGGGGGAGGAGAGACCCAGTACTTC. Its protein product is CASSSLVWGGGETQYF.

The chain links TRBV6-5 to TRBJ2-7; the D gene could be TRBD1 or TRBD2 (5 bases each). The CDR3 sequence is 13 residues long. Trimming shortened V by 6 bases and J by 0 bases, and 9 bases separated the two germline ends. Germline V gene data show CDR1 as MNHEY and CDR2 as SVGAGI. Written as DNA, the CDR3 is TGTGCCAGCAGCCGGGGCCACTCCTACGAGCAGTACTTC. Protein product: CASSRGHSYEQYF.

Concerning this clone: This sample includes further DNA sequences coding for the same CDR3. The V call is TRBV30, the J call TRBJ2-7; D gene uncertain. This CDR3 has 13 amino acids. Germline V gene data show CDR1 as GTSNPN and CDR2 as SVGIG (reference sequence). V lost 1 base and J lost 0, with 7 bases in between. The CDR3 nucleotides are TGTGCCTGGAGTGAGGGCAGCTCCTACGAGCAGTACTTC. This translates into CAWSEGSSYEQYF.

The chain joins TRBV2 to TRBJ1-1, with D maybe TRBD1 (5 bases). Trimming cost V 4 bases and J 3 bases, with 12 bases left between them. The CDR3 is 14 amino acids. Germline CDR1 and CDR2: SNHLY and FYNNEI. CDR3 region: CASSVGEWDTEAFF. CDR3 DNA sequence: TGTGCCAGCAGTGTGGGGGAATGGGACACTGAAGCTTTCTTT.

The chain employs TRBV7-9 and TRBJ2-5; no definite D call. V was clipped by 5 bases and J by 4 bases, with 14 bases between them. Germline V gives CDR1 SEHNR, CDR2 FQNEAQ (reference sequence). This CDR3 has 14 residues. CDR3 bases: TGTGCCAGCAGCCGCCATGGCGGTTTAGAGACCCAGTACTTC. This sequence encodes CASSRHGGLETQYF.

The CDR3 is CATSRVGRTGGWLAWNNEQFF. In nucleotides, the CDR3 is TGTGCCACCAGCAGAGTAGGCAGGACAGGGGGCTGGCTAGCTTGGAACAATGAGCAGTTCTTC. The V and J genes are TRBV15 and TRBJ2-1; 11 bases match TRBD1. Germline values: CDR1 LNHNV, CDR2 YYDKDF (reference sequence). Losses at the gene ends were 1 base for V and 5 bases for J; bases not matched to a gene: 19. The CDR3 has 21 amino acids.

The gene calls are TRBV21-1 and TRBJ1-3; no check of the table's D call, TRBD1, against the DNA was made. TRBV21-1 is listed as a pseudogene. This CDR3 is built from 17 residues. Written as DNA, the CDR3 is TGTGCCAGCAGCAAAAGGGGGCAGGAGGGTAGTGGAAACACCATATATTTT. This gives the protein CASSKRGQEGSGNTIYF.

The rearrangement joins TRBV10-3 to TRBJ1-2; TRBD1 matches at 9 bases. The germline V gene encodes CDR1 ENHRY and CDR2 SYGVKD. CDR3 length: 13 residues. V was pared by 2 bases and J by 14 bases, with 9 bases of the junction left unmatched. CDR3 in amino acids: CAISERGQGLGTF. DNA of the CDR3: TGTGCCATCAGTGAGCGGGGACAGGGACTAGGTACCTTC.

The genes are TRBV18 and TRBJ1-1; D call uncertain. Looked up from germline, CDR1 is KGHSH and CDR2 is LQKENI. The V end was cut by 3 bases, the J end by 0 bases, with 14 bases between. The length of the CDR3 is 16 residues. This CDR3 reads CASSPLGGGMNTEAFF. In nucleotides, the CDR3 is TGTGCCAGCTCACCTCTGGGAGGTGGAATGAACACTGAAGCTTTCTTT.

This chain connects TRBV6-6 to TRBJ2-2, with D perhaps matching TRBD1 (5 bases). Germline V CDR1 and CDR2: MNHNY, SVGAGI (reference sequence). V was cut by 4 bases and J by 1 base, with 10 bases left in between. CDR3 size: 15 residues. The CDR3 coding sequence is TGTGCCAGCAGTTTAGGGGCCTTGAACACCGGGGAGCTGTTTTTT. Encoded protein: CASSLGALNTGELFF.

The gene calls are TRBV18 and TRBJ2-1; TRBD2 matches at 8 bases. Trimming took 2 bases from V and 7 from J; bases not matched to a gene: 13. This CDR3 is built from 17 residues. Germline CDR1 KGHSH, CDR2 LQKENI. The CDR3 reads CASSPAKTSGSRNEQFF. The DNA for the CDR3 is TGTGCCAGCTCACCAGCGAAAACCAGCGGGAGTCGTAATGAGCAGTTCTTC.

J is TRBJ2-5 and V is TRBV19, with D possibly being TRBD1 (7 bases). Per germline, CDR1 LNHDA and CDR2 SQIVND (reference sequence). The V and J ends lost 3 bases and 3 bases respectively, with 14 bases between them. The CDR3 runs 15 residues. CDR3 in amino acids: CASSMKGGQKETQYF. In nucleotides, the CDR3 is TGTGCCAGTAGTATGAAGGGGGGACAGAAAGAGACCCAGTACTTC.